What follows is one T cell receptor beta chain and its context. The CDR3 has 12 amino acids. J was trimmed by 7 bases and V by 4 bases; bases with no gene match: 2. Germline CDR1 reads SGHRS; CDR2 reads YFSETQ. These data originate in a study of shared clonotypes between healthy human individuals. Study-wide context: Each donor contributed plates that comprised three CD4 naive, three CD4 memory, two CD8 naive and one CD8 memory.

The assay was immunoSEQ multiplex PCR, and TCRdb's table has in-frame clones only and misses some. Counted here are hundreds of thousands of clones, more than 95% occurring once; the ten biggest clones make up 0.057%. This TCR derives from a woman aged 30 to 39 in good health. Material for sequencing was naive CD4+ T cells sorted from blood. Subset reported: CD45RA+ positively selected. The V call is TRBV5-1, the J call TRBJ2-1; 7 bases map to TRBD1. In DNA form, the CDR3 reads TGCGCCAGCAGCACAGGGGAAAATGAGCAGTTCTTC. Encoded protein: CASSTGENEQFF.